This is a list of T cell receptor beta chains from one sample in a study of CD8 T cells in Susac syndrome. TCRdb recomputed calls from the immunoSEQ multiplex PCR reads with MiXCR, one row per CDR3 protein. The sample yields about 240,000 distinct CDR3 sequences, 90% to 97% seen once. Sequenced material: CD4+ T cells from PBMCs. These receptors were collected from a human donor with Susac syndrome. The CDR3 runs from the conserved cysteine through the conserved F or W. D genes are given only for firm matches. The size of a clone is reported for some rows only, either as once, few or many, or as a class for expanded clones.

V gene: TRBV10-3; clone size: -; D gene: TRBD2; J gene: TRBJ2-7; CDR3 protein: CAISESASGSGEQYF; CDR3 DNA: TGTGCCATCAGTGAGTCGGCTAGCGGGAGTGGCGAGCAGTACTTC
V gene: TRBV24-1; clone size: -; D gene: TRBD1; J gene: TRBJ1-1; CDR3 protein: CATSEGQAMNTEAFF; CDR3 DNA: TGTGCCACCAGTGAGGGACAGGCTATGAACACTGAAGCTTTCTTT
V gene: TRBV13; clone size: -; D gene: -; J gene: TRBJ2-4; CDR3 protein: CASSGEWGRNIQYF; CDR3 DNA: TGTGCCAGCAGTGGGGAGTGGGGTAGAAACATTCAGTACTTC
V gene: TRBV15; clone size: -; D gene: -; J gene: TRBJ2-6; CDR3 protein: CATSRAGSSGANVLTF; CDR3 DNA: TGTGCCACCAGCAGAGCCGGGAGCTCTGGGGCCAACGTCCTGACTTTC
V gene: TRBV5-1; clone size: -; D gene: TRBD1; J gene: TRBJ1-5; CDR3 protein: CASSFDDRGHQPQHF; CDR3 DNA: TGCGCCAGCAGCTTTGATGACAGGGGACATCAGCCCCAGCATTTT
V gene: TRBV29-1; clone size: once; D gene: TRBD1; J gene: TRBJ1-2; CDR3 protein: CSVLTGVYGYTF; CDR3 DNA: TGCAGCGTCCTGACAGGGGTTTATGGCTACACCTTC
V gene: TRBV29-1; clone size: -; D gene: -; J gene: TRBJ2-7; CDR3 protein: CSAEQAYSYEQYF; CDR3 DNA: TGCAGCGCCGAACAGGCTTACTCCTACGAGCAGTACTTC
V gene: TRBV20-1; clone size: -; D gene: -; J gene: TRBJ2-2; CDR3 protein: CSARGGSNTGELFF; CDR3 DNA: TGCAGTGCTAGAGGAGGGTCGAACACCGGGGAGCTGTTTTTT
V gene: TRBV5-1; clone size: -; D gene: -; J gene: TRBJ1-2; CDR3 protein: CASSLETDSNYGYTF; CDR3 DNA: TGCGCCAGCAGCTTGGAGACCGACAGCAACTATGGCTACACCTTC
V gene: TRBV11-1; clone size: -; D gene: -; J gene: TRBJ1-1; CDR3 protein: CASSPRTGGGTEAFF; CDR3 DNA: TGTGCCAGCAGCCCCCGGACCGGAGGCGGCACTGAAGCTTTCTTT
V gene: TRBV7-3; clone size: -; D gene: -; J gene: TRBJ2-3; CDR3 protein: CASSTFPPTDTQYF; CDR3 DNA: TGTGCCAGCAGCACCTTCCCTCCCACAGATACGCAGTATTTT
V gene: TRBV20-1; clone size: -; D gene: TRBD1; J gene: TRBJ2-7; CDR3 protein: CSARLGQGLDNEQYF; CDR3 DNA: TGCAGTGCTAGATTAGGACAGGGTTTAGACAACGAGCAGTACTTC
V gene: TRBV7-2; clone size: -; D gene: -; J gene: TRBJ2-1; CDR3 protein: CASNRQQGINEQFF; CDR3 DNA: TGTGCCAGCAACCGACAGCAGGGAATCAATGAGCAGTTCTTC
V gene: TRBV24-1; clone size: -; D gene: -; J gene: TRBJ2-5; CDR3 protein: CATSDTTGPEEETQYF; CDR3 DNA: TGTGCCACCAGTGATACGACAGGACCCGAGGAGGAGACCCAGTACTTC
V gene: TRBV28; clone size: -; D gene: TRBD1; J gene: TRBJ2-7; CDR3 protein: CASRDDRGLYEQYF; CDR3 DNA: TGTGCCAGCAGGGATGACAGGGGGCTGTACGAGCAGTACTTC
V gene: TRBV29-1; clone size: -; D gene: TRBD2; J gene: TRBJ2-1; CDR3 protein: CSVRGIALAGVDEQFF; CDR3 DNA: TGCAGCGTCAGAGGTATTGCACTAGCGGGAGTGGATGAGCAGTTCTTC
V gene: TRBV28; clone size: -; D gene: -; J gene: TRBJ1-5; CDR3 protein: CASSTNGGRNQPQHF; CDR3 DNA: TGTGCCAGCAGTACGAACGGGGGCCGCAATCAGCCCCAGCATTTT
V gene: TRBV30; clone size: -; D gene: TRBD1; J gene: TRBJ1-1; CDR3 protein: CASGTATEAFF; CDR3 DNA: TGTGCCTCCGGGACAGCCACTGAAGCTTTCTTT
V gene: TRBV12-3/TRBV12-4; clone size: -; D gene: -; J gene: TRBJ1-2; CDR3 protein: CASSMENYGYTF; CDR3 DNA: TGTGCCAGCAGTATGGAGAACTATGGCTACACCTTC
V gene: TRBV27; clone size: -; D gene: -; J gene: TRBJ1-1; CDR3 protein: CASSLFGSLNTEAFF; CDR3 DNA: TGTGCCAGCAGTTTATTTGGCAGCCTCAACACTGAAGCTTTCTTT
V gene: TRBV6-1; clone size: once; D gene: TRBD2; J gene: TRBJ2-7; CDR3 protein: CASSESSGSLGEQYF; CDR3 DNA: TGTGCCAGCAGTGAAAGTAGCGGGAGTCTTGGGGAGCAGTACTTC
V gene: TRBV11-2; clone size: -; D gene: -; J gene: TRBJ2-7; CDR3 protein: CASSLGGGQYF; CDR3 DNA: TGTGCCAGCAGTTTGGGGGGAGGGCAGTACTTC
V gene: TRBV5-4; clone size: -; D gene: TRBD1; J gene: TRBJ1-2; CDR3 protein: CASSLEDRRPGYTF; CDR3 DNA: TGTGCCAGCAGCTTGGAGGACAGGCGGCCTGGCTACACCTTC
V gene: TRBV18; clone size: -; D gene: -; J gene: TRBJ2-7; CDR3 protein: CASSPPGGTDEQYF; CDR3 DNA: TGTGCCAGCTCACCACCGGGCGGGACAGACGAGCAGTACTTC
V gene: TRBV4-1; clone size: -; D gene: TRBD1; J gene: TRBJ2-3; CDR3 protein: CASSQMNRGDTQYF; CDR3 DNA: TGCGCCAGCAGCCAAATGAACAGGGGAGATACGCAGTATTTT
V gene: TRBV29-1; clone size: once; D gene: -; J gene: TRBJ2-5; CDR3 protein: CSVDLQGRGSWETQYF; CDR3 DNA: TGCAGCGTTGACCTCCAGGGGAGGGGGTCGTGGGAGACCCAGTACTTC
V gene: TRBV27; clone size: -; D gene: -; J gene: TRBJ2-1; CDR3 protein: CASSPPYQAEGTYNEQFF; CDR3 DNA: TGTGCCAGCAGTCCCCCTTATCAGGCGGAGGGGACCTACAATGAGCAGTTCTTC
V gene: TRBV9; clone size: -; D gene: TRBD2; J gene: TRBJ2-7; CDR3 protein: CASSVGDSGSGEQYF; CDR3 DNA: TGTGCCAGCAGCGTAGGGGATAGCGGGTCTGGCGAGCAGTACTTC
V gene: TRBV5-1; clone size: once; D gene: -; J gene: TRBJ2-5; CDR3 protein: CASSPLGLGETQYF; CDR3 DNA: TGCGCCAGCAGCCCCCTAGGTTTGGGGGAGACCCAGTACTTC
V gene: TRBV12-3/TRBV12-4; clone size: -; D gene: TRBD1; J gene: TRBJ2-3; CDR3 protein: CASSSPTGWTDTQYF; CDR3 DNA: TGTGCCAGCAGTTCGCCGACAGGGTGGACAGATACGCAGTATTTT
V gene: TRBV7-9; clone size: -; D gene: -; J gene: TRBJ1-1; CDR3 protein: CASKGTVRTEAFF; CDR3 DNA: TGTGCCAGCAAGGGGACTGTGAGAACTGAAGCTTTCTTT
V gene: TRBV3-1; clone size: -; D gene: TRBD1; J gene: TRBJ1-1; CDR3 protein: CASRHRGNTEAFF; CDR3 DNA: TGTGCCAGCAGGCACAGGGGGAACACTGAAGCTTTCTTT
V gene: TRBV12-3/TRBV12-4; clone size: -; D gene: -; J gene: TRBJ2-1; CDR3 protein: CASSLIGSGMVGYNEQFF; CDR3 DNA: TGTGCCAGCAGTTTAATAGGGTCTGGTATGGTTGGCTACAATGAGCAGTTCTTC
V gene: TRBV7-2; clone size: -; D gene: -; J gene: TRBJ1-1; CDR3 protein: CAGRRLNTEAFF; CDR3 DNA: TGTGCGGGGAGGAGGTTGAACACTGAAGCTTTCTTT
V gene: TRBV29-1; clone size: once; D gene: -; J gene: TRBJ1-2; CDR3 protein: CSVGGRDDGYTF; CDR3 DNA: TGCAGCGTTGGTGGCAGGGACGATGGCTACACCTTC
V gene: TRBV29-1; clone size: -; D gene: -; J gene: TRBJ2-1; CDR3 protein: CSANSVLSYNEQFF; CDR3 DNA: TGCAGCGCCAATAGCGTCCTCTCCTACAATGAGCAGTTCTTC
V gene: TRBV12-3/TRBV12-4; clone size: -; D gene: TRBD1; J gene: TRBJ1-2; CDR3 protein: CASSKNQGAQPYTF; CDR3 DNA: TGTGCCAGCAGCAAAAATCAGGGGGCGCAACCCTACACCTTC